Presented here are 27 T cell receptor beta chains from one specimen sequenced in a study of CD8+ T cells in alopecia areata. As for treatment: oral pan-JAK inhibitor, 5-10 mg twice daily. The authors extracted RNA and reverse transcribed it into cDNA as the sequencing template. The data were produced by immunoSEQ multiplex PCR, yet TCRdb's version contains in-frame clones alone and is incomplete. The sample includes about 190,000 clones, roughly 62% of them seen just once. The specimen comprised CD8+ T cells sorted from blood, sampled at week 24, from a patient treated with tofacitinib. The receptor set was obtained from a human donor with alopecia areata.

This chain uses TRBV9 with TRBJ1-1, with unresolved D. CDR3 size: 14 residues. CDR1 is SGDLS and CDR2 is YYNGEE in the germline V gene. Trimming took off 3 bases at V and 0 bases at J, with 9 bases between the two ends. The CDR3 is CASSALGVNTEAFF. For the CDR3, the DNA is TGTGCCAGCAGCGCCCTCGGGGTGAACACTGAAGCTTTCTTT.

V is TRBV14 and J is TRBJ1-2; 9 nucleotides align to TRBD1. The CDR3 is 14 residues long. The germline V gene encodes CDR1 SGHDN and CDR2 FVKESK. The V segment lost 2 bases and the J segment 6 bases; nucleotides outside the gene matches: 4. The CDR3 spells CASSQFGQGNGYTF. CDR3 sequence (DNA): TGTGCCAGCAGCCAATTCGGACAGGGGAATGGCTACACCTTC.

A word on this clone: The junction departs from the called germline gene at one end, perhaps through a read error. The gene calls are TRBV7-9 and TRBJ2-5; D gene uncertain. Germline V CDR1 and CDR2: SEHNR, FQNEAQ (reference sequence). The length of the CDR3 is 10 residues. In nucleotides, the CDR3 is TGTGCCAGCAGCTTACTGCCGTCCCACTTC. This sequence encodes CASSLLPSHF. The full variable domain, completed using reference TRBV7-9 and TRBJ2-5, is DTGVSQNPRHKITKRGQNVTFRCDPISEHNRLYWYRQTLGQGPEFLTYFQNEAQLEKSRLLSDRFSAERPKGSFSTLEIQRTEQGDSAMYLCASSLLPSHFGPGTRLLVL.

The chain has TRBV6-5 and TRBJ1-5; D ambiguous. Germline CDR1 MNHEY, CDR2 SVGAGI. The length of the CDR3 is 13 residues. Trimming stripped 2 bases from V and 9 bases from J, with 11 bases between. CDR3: CASSYLEDGPQHF. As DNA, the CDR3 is TGTGCCAGCAGTTACCTTGAAGATGGGCCCCAGCATTTT.

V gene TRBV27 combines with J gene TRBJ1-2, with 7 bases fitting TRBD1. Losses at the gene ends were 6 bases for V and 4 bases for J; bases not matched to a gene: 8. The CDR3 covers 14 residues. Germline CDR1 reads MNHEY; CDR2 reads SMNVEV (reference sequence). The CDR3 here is CASRDRDSLYGYTF. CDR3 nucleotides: TGTGCCAGCAGAGACCGGGACAGTCTCTATGGCTACACCTTC.

CDR3 sequence reads: CSVELPQGPYEQYF. In DNA form, the CDR3 reads TGCAGCGTTGAACTACCCCAGGGGCCTTACGAGCAGTACTTC. J is TRBJ2-7 and V is TRBV29-1, with D possibly TRBD1 on 6 matching bases. V shed 2 bases and J shed 4 bases, with 15 bases lying between them. Germline CDR1 SQVTM, CDR2 ANQGSEA. This CDR3 is 14 amino acids long.

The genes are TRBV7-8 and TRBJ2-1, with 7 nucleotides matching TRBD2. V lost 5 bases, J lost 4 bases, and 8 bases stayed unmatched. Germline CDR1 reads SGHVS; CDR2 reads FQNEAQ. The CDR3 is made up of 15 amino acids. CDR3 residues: CASSPVGGDYNEQFF. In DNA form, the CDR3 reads TGTGCCAGCAGCCCCGTTGGGGGGGATTACAATGAGCAGTTCTTC.

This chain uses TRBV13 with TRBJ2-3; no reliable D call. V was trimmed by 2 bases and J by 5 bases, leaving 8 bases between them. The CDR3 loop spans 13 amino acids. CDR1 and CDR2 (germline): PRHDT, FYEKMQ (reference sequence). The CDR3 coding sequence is TGTGCCAGCAGCTTATATTTGGGAGATACGCAGTATTTT. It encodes CASSLYLGDTQYF.

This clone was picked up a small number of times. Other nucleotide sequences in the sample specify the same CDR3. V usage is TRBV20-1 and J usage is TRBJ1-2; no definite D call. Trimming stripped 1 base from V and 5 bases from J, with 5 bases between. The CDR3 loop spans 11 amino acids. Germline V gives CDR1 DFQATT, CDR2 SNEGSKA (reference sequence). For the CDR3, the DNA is TGCAGTGCTAGAGGAGGGTATGGCTACACCTTC. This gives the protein CSARGGYGYTF.

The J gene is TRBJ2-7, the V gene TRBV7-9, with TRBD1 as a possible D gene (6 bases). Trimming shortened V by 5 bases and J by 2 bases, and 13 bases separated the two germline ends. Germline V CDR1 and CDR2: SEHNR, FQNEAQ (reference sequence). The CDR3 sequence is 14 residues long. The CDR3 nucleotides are TGTGCCAGCAGCCCCGGGACAAGGCCCTACGAGCAGTACTTC. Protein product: CASSPGTRPYEQYF.

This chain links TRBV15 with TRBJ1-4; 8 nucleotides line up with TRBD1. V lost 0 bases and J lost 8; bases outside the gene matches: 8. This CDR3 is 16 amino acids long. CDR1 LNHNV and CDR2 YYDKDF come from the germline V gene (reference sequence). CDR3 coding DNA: TGTGCCACCAGCAGAGATCGAGGACAGGGAAGCGAAAAACTGTTTTTT. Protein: CATSRDRGQGSEKLFF. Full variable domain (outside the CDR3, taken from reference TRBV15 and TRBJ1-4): DAMVIQNPRYQVTQFGKPVTLSCSQTLNHNVMYWYQQKSSQAPKLLFHYYDKDFNNEADTPDNFQSRRPNTSFCFLDIRSPGLGDTAMYLCATSRDRGQGSEKLFFGSGTQLSVL.

Here the CDR3 reads CASSLVGYQPQHF. For the CDR3, the DNA is TGTGCCAGCAGCTTGGTAGGGTATCAGCCCCAGCATTTT. The rearrangement joins TRBV5-6 to TRBJ1-5; D gene uncertain. Trimming stripped 0 bases from V and 5 bases from J, with 6 bases between. Per the germline V gene, CDR1 is SGHDT and CDR2 is YYEEEE. The CDR3 contains 13 residues.

The CDR3 DNA reads TGTGCCGTCTACCCCTACAATGAGCAGTTCTTC. Protein sequence: CAVYPYNEQFF. The chain has TRBV6-1 and TRBJ2-1; no clear D. The CDR3 covers 11 residues. Per germline, CDR1 MNHNS and CDR2 SASEGT. Trimming left V 11 bases short and J 2 bases short, with 7 bases between.

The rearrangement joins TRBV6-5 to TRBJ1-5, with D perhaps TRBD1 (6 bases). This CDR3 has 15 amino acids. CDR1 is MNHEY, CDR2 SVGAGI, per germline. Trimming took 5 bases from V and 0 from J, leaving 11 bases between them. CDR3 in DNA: TGTGCCAGCAGTGCGTACAGGGATAGCAATCAGCCCCAGCATTTT. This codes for CASSAYRDSNQPQHF.

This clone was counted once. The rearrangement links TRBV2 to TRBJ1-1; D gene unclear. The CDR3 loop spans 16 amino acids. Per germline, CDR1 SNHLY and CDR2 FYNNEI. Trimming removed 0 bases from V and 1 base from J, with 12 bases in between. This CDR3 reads CASSEAAFLGNTEAFF. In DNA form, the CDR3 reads TGTGCCAGCAGTGAAGCGGCCTTCCTAGGGAACACTGAAGCTTTCTTT.

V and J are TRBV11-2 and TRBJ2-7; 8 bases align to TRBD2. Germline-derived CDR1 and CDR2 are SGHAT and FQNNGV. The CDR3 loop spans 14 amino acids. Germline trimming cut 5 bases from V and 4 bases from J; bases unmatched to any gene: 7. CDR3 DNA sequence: TGTGCCAGCAGCCCGGTGGGCGGGGGGTACGAGCAGTACTTC. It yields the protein CASSPVGGGYEQYF.

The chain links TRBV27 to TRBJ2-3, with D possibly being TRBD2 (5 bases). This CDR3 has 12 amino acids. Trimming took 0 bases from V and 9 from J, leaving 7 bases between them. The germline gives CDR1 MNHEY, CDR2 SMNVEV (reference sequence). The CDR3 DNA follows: TGTGCCAGCAGTTTATCCGGGGAAACGCAGTATTTT. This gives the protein CASSLSGETQYF.

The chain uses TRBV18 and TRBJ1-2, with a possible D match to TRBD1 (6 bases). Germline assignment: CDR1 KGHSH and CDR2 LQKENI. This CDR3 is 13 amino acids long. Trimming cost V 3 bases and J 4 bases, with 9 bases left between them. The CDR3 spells CASSPPDSYGYTF. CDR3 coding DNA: TGTGCCAGCTCACCGCCGGACAGCTATGGCTACACCTTC.

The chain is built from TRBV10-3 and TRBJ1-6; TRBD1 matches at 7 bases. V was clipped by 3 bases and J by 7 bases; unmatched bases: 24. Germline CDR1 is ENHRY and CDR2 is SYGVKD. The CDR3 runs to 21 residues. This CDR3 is CAISESSPGQKIGGLNSPLHF. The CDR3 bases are TGTGCCATCAGTGAATCTTCTCCGGGACAGAAGATCGGGGGCCTCAATTCACCCCTCCACTTT.

As DNA, the CDR3 is TGTGCCAGTAGCGATAGTCAGCCCCAGCATTTT. It encodes CASSDSQPQHF. This chain links TRBV19 with TRBJ1-5; D is ambiguous. This CDR3 is built from 11 residues. The germline V and J ends were trimmed by 6 bases and 6 bases, with 6 bases remaining between them. Germline values: CDR1 LNHDA, CDR2 SQIVND (reference sequence).

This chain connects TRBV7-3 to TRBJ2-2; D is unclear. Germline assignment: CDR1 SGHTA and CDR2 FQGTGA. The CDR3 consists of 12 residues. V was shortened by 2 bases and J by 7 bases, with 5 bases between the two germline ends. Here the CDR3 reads CASSLSGGELFF. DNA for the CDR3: TGTGCCAGCAGCTTATCGGGCGGGGAGCTGTTTTTT.

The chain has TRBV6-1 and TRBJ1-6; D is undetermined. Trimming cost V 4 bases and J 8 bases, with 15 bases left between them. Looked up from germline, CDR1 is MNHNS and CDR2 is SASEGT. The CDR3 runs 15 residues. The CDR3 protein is CASSVKAAEYSPLHF. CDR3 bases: TGTGCCAGCAGTGTGAAGGCGGCAGAGTATTCACCCCTCCACTTT.

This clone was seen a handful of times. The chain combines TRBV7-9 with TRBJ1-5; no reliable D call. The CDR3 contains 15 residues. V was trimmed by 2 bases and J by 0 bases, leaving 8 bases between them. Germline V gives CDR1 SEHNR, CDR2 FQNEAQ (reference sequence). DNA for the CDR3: TGTGCCAGCAGCTTAAACAGTCATAGCAATCAGCCCCAGCATTTT. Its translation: CASSLNSHSNQPQHF.

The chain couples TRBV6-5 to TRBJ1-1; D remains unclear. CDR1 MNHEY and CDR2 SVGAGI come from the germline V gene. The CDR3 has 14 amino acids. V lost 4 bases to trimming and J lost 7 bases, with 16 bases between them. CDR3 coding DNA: TGTGCCAGCAGTTCCCAAGGCGGAGCAATTGAAGCTTTCTTT. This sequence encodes CASSSQGGAIEAFF.

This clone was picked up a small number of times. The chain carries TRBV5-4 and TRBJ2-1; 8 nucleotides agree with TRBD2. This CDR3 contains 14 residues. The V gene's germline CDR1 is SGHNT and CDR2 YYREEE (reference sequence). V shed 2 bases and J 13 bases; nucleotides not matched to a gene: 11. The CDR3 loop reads CASSFGVGGALQFF. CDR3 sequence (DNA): TGTGCCAGCAGCTTTGGTGTCGGGGGGGCTCTTCAGTTCTTC.

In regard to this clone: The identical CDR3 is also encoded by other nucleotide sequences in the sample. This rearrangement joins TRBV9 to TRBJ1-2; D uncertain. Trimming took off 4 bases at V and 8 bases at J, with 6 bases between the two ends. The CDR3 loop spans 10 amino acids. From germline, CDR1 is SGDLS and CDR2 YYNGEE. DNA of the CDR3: TGTGCCAGCAGCAGGGAGGGCTACACCTTC. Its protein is CASSREGYTF.

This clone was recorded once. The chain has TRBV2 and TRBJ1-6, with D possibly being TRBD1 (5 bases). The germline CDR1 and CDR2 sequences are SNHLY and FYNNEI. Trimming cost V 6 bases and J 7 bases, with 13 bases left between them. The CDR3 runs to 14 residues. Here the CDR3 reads CASRLLGGNSPLHF. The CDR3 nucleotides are TGTGCCAGCAGGCTCCTCGGGGGGAATTCACCCCTCCACTTT. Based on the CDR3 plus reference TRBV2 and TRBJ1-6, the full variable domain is EPEVTQTPSHQVTQMGQEVILRCVPISNHLYFYWYRQILGQKVEFLVSFYNNEISEKSEIFDDQFSVERPDGSNFTLKIRSTKLEDSAMYFCASRLLGGNSPLHFGNGTRLTVT.